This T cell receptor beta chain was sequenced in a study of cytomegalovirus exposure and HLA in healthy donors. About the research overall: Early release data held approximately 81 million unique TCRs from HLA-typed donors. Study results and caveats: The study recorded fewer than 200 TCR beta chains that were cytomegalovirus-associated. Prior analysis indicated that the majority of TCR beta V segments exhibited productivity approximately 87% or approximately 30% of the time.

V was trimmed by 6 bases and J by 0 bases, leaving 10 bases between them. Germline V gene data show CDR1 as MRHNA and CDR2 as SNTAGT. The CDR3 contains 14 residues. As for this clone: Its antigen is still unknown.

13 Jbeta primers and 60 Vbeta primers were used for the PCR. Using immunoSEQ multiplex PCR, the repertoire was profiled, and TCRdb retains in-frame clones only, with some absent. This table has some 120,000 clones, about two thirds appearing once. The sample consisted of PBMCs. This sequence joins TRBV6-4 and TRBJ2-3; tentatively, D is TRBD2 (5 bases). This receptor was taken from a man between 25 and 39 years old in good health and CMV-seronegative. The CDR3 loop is CASSRTGSTDTQYF. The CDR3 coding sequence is TGTGCCAGCAGCAGGACGGGGAGCACAGATACGCAGTATTTT.